Following are 20 T cell receptor beta chains from one sample sequenced in a study of blood T cell repertoires in COVID-19 (dated by TCRdb to the early 2020s). Libraries came from the immunoSEQ multiplex PCR assay. TCRdb mirrors the immuneACCESS table, restricted to in-frame sequences. Some clones are absent from its copies; in checked studies, under half trace to an unresolved V gene, and the reason for the others is unknown. A total of about 470,000 clones appear in this sample, roughly 87% of them only once. Roughly 0.7% of the sample belongs to the ten largest clones. Source material: PBMCs or T cells enriched from blood (not recorded which). These receptors all stem from a woman aged 18-29 years who had recovered from COVID-19.

The chain joins TRBV7-9 to TRBJ1-2, with unresolved D. This CDR3 region has 14 residues. Trimming shortened V by 2 bases and J by 13 bases, and 20 bases separated the two germline ends. The germline V gene encodes CDR1 SEHNR and CDR2 FQNEAQ (reference sequence). The CDR3 region has the DNA TGTGCCAGCAGCTTACCCCAGGCACAGCCTTCCGGCACCTTC. Protein sequence: CASSLPQAQPSGTF.

The V gene is TRBV29-1, the J gene TRBJ1-2; 8 bases map to TRBD1. With 5 bases clipped from V and 8 bases from J, the junction kept 13 bases outside the gene matches. The germline V gene encodes CDR1 SQVTM and CDR2 ANQGSEA. The CDR3 extends over 14 amino acids. The CDR3 nucleotides are TGCAGCGTTCTCCACCCTTTGGGACAGGAGGGCTACACCTTC. Protein: CSVLHPLGQEGYTF.

The chain joins TRBV5-1 to TRBJ2-7; D is possibly TRBD1 (6 bases). The germline V gene encodes CDR1 SGHRS and CDR2 YFSETQ. CDR3 length equals 15 residues. Trimming left V 2 bases short and J 0 bases short, with 12 bases between. CDR3 region: CASSLSLRGSYEQYF. CDR3 nucleotide sequence: TGCGCCAGCAGCTTATCCCTCAGGGGCTCCTACGAGCAGTACTTC.

J is TRBJ1-2 and V is TRBV12-5; 7 positions agree with TRBD1. Germline V lookup: CDR1 LGHNT, CDR2 FRNRAP. The CDR3 is made up of 17 amino acids. V gave up 3 bases and J gave up 2 bases; unmatched junction bases: 12. The CDR3 loop is CASGLDRASSWNYGYTF. In nucleotides, the CDR3 is TGTGCTAGTGGTTTAGACAGGGCTTCGTCGTGGAACTATGGCTACACCTTC. The whole variable domain, remainder taken from reference TRBV12-5 and TRBJ1-2, is DARVTQTPRHKVTEMGQEVTMRCQPILGHNTVFWYRQTMMQGLELLAYFRNRAPLDDSGMPKDRFSAEMPDATLATLKIQPSEPRDSAVYFCASGLDRASSWNYGYTFGSGTRLTVV.

The chain carries TRBV3-1 (or the pseudogene TRBV3-2) and TRBJ2-7; the D gene is possibly TRBD2 (6 bases). The CDR3 sequence is 13 residues long. The germline gives CDR1 LGHDT, CDR2 YNNKEL (reference sequence). The ends were cut back, 6 bases at V and 7 bases at J, with 16 bases in the middle. CDR3: CASRDYKTDEQYF. The CDR3 DNA reads TGTGCCAGCAGGGACTACAAGACCGATGAGCAGTACTTC.

This chain's CDR3 is CASSFSGGPYGYTF. CDR3 DNA sequence: TGTGCCAGCAGTTTCTCAGGGGGCCCCTATGGCTACACCTTC. The chain employs TRBV6-5 and TRBJ1-2, with TRBD1 matching over 8 bases. Germline V CDR1 and CDR2: MNHEY, SVGAGI. V lost 4 bases to trimming and J lost 4 bases; unmatched junction nucleotides: 5. This CDR3 region has 14 residues.

The chain recombines TRBV3-1 (or the pseudogene TRBV3-2) with TRBJ2-1; D unclear. Germline values: CDR1 LGHDT, CDR2 YNNKEL (reference sequence). Trimming removed 0 bases at V and 7 bases at J, with 13 bases between. This CDR3 has 15 amino acids. Here the CDR3 DNA reads TGTGCCAGCAGCCAAGATCGGTGGGCCTGGAATGAGCAGTTCTTC. Translating gives CASSQDRWAWNEQFF.

The chain uses TRBV7-9 and TRBJ2-3; D not certain. The CDR3 consists of 14 residues. V was trimmed by 4 bases and J by 2 bases, leaving 10 bases between them. CDR1 SEHNR and CDR2 FQNEAQ come from the germline V gene (reference sequence). For the CDR3, the DNA is TGTGCCAGCAGCTACCGACTGTTCACAGATACGCAGTATTTT. Protein sequence: CASSYRLFTDTQYF.

This chain links TRBV7-2 with TRBJ1-3; a weak D match, TRBD1 (5 bases). This CDR3 comprises 13 residues. V was pared by 2 bases and J by 4 bases, with 6 bases between. Germline CDR1 SGHTA, CDR2 FQGNSA. CDR3 in DNA: TGTGCCAGCAGCTTACAGGGAGGAAACACCATATATTTT. Encoded protein: CASSLQGGNTIYF.

The gene calls are TRBV27 and TRBJ1-1; 9 bases match TRBD1. The CDR3 is made up of 17 amino acids. Germline values: CDR1 MNHEY, CDR2 SMNVEV (reference sequence). After removal of 3 bases from V and 4 bases from J, the junction contained 12 bases not matched to a gene. CDR3 coding DNA: TGTGCCAGCAGTTTGAGGAAGTCCGGGACAGGGACCACTGAAGCTTTCTTT. Translation gives CASSLRKSGTGTTEAFF.

V usage is TRBV27 and J usage is TRBJ1-5, with D tentatively TRBD1 (5 bases). Germline CDR1 and CDR2: MNHEY and SMNVEV (reference sequence). The CDR3 consists of 14 residues. V lost 6 bases to trimming and J lost 5 bases, with 14 bases between them. CDR3 sequence reads: CASRLSGGHQPQHF. The CDR3 DNA reads as TGTGCCAGCAGACTATCGGGGGGACATCAGCCCCAGCATTTT.

The gene calls are TRBV11-2 and TRBJ2-7; D remains ambiguous. CDR1 is SGHAT and CDR2 is FQNNGV in the germline V gene. The V and J ends lost 1 base and 1 base respectively, with 8 bases between them. The CDR3 totals 14 residues. CDR3 in amino acids: CASSLALTSYEQYF. In DNA form, the CDR3 reads TGTGCCAGCAGCTTAGCACTAACTTCCTACGAGCAGTACTTC.

This rearrangement joins TRBV12-3 or TRBV12-4 to TRBJ1-5, with D unclear. V was pared by 6 bases and J by 3 bases, with 9 bases between. The CDR3 runs 13 residues. CDR3 in amino acids: CASRNIDNQPQHF. CDR3 coding DNA: TGTGCCAGCAGGAACATCGACAATCAGCCCCAGCATTTT.

This sequence joins TRBV5-6 and TRBJ1-1, with TRBD1 as a possible D gene (5 bases). CDR3 length: 15 residues. Germline lookup yields CDR1 SGHDT and CDR2 YYEEEE. Between the trimmed V and J ends, which lost 7 bases and 1 base, there was a span of 17 bases. CDR3 DNA: TGTGCCAGCTCCCTGGGGGACTACCCGAACACTGAAGCTTTCTTT. Its protein product is CASSLGDYPNTEAFF. The variable domain in full, with the rest retrieved from reference TRBV5-6 and TRBJ1-1, is DAGVTQSPTHLIKTRGQQVTLRCSPKSGHDTVSWYQQALGQGPQFIFQYYEEEERQRGNFPDRFSGHQFPNYSSELNVNALLLGDSALYLCASSLGDYPNTEAFFGQGTRLTVV.

This rearrangement joins TRBV7-8 to TRBJ2-5; D is unclear. The CDR3 has 13 amino acids. Per germline, CDR1 SGHVS and CDR2 FQNEAQ. Trimming stripped 5 bases from V and 5 bases from J, with 12 bases between. Here the CDR3 reads CASSRPGGETQYF. The CDR3 DNA reads TGTGCCAGCAGCCGACCAGGTGGGGAGACCCAGTACTTC.

The chain couples TRBV7-9 to TRBJ2-1, with 11 bases lining up with TRBD1. The CDR3 covers 18 residues. CDR1 is SEHNR and CDR2 is FQNEAQ in the germline V gene (reference sequence). Trimming at V came to 6 bases and at J to 0 bases, leaving 10 bases not matched to a gene. CDR3 in amino acids: CASSSGTGGISSYNEQFF. In DNA, the CDR3 is TGTGCCAGCAGTTCCGGGACAGGGGGTATCAGCTCCTACAATGAGCAGTTCTTC.

This chain links TRBV9 with TRBJ2-7; D might be TRBD2 (7 bases). Germline V lookup: CDR1 SGDLS, CDR2 YYNGEE. V shed 4 bases and J shed 3 bases, with 14 bases lying between them. The CDR3 runs to 14 residues. CDR3 DNA: TGTGCCAGCAGCCCAGGGGAGGGATTCTACGAGCAGTACTTC. It specifies CASSPGEGFYEQYF. The full variable domain, rest sourced from reference TRBV9 and TRBJ2-7, is DSGVTQTPKHLITATGQRVTLRCSPRSGDLSVYWYQQSLDQGLQFLIQYYNGEERAKGNILERFSAQQFPDLHSELNLSSLELGDSALYFCASSPGEGFYEQYFGPGTRLTVT.

This clone occurred once. CDR3 protein: CAWSLQGSQPQHF. The CDR3 nucleotides are TGTGCCTGGAGTTTGCAGGGAAGTCAGCCCCAGCATTTT. The gene calls are TRBV30 and TRBJ1-5; D perhaps matches TRBD1 (5 bases). V gave up 2 bases and J gave up 6 bases, with 11 bases separating them. In germline, CDR1 is GTSNPN, CDR2 SVGIG (reference sequence). This CDR3 has 13 amino acids.

J is TRBJ1-2 and V is TRBV30; D is unresolved. Germline V gives CDR1 GTSNPN, CDR2 SVGIG (reference sequence). V gave up 8 bases and J gave up 5 bases, with 15 bases separating them. This CDR3 comprises 12 residues. The CDR3 sequence: CALGGFDYGYTF. The CDR3 coding sequence is TGTGCCCTAGGAGGTTTTGATTATGGCTACACCTTC.

The chain employs TRBV4-1 and TRBJ2-7, with D possibly TRBD1 on 6 matching bases. The CDR3 is 18 amino acids. CDR1 MGHRA and CDR2 YSYEKL come from the germline V gene. Trimming removed 3 bases at V and 0 bases at J, with 21 bases between. CDR3 in DNA: TGCGCCAGCAGCCATCCCCGTTCTCAGGGGACCGCCTCCTACGAGCAGTACTTC. Translated, it gives CASSHPRSQGTASYEQYF.